These 22 T cell receptor beta chains were sequenced from one sample in a study of cytomegalovirus exposure and HLA in healthy donors. PCR involved 60 Vbeta and 13 Jbeta primers. Sequencing was performed with immunoSEQ multiplex PCR; in TCRdb, only in-frame clones are kept and a portion is missing. This sample carries 75,000 to 85,000 clones, 60% to 85% of them seen once, and the ten largest clones take about 1.1%. Sequenced: PBMCs. These receptors were taken from a male donor in good health and CMV-seronegative.

The gene calls are TRBV28 and TRBJ1-5, with D tentatively TRBD1 (6 bases). The CDR3 is made up of 13 amino acids. V was shortened by 4 bases and J by 5 bases, with 9 bases between the two germline ends. Germline V gives CDR1 MDHEN, CDR2 SYDVKM. This chain's CDR3 is CASSYNRDQPQHF. DNA of the CDR3: TGTGCCAGCAGTTATAACAGGGATCAGCCCCAGCATTTT.

J is TRBJ2-1 and V is TRBV5-1, with 12 bases lining up with TRBD2. Germline V lookup: CDR1 SGHRS, CDR2 YFSETQ. Unmatched junction bases numbered 12, after V lost 3 bases and J lost 8 bases. The CDR3 spans 17 residues. The CDR3 nucleotides read TGCGCCAGCAGCTCCCGGCTAGCGGGAGGGCAAGGTGATGAGCAGTTCTTC. It is translated as CASSSRLAGGQGDEQFF.

The chain combines TRBV6-1 with TRBJ1-5; D perhaps matches TRBD1 (5 bases). This CDR3 has 13 amino acids. The V gene lost 7 bases and the J gene lost 7 bases, with 14 bases spanning the gap. Germline V gives CDR1 MNHNS, CDR2 SASEGT. The CDR3 nucleotides read TGTGCCAGCATCGAACGGGGGACCCAGCCCCAGCATTTT. This translates into CASIERGTQPQHF.

The chain joins TRBV6-6 to TRBJ2-5; D is possibly TRBD2 (6 bases). V was trimmed by 5 bases and J by 4 bases, leaving 14 bases between them. CDR1 is MNHNY and CDR2 is SVGAGI in the germline V gene (reference sequence). The CDR3 is 14 amino acids. This chain's CDR3 is CASSNYKGGETQYF. The CDR3 nucleotides read TGTGCCAGCAGTAACTATAAGGGAGGAGAGACCCAGTACTTC.

The chain joins TRBV15 to TRBJ2-7, with D possibly matching TRBD1 (5 bases). Germline CDR1 LNHNV, CDR2 YYDKDF (reference sequence). Trimming took off 5 bases at V and 6 bases at J, with 11 bases between the two ends. The CDR3 runs 12 residues. The DNA of the CDR3 is TGTGCCACCAGCCTAGGGGTCTCCGAGCAGTACTTC. As protein: CATSLGVSEQYF.

The chain has TRBV7-9 and TRBJ1-1; D may be TRBD1 (5 bases). Looked up from germline, CDR1 is SEHNR and CDR2 is FQNEAQ (reference sequence). Trimming took off 4 bases at V and 4 bases at J, with 16 bases between the two ends. This CDR3 contains 15 residues. The CDR3 protein is CASSSGGSRFTEAFF. The CDR3 nucleotides read TGTGCCAGCAGCTCGGGGGGGAGTCGGTTCACTGAAGCTTTCTTT.

The rearrangement links TRBV28 to TRBJ2-3; D not certain. The germline V gene has CDR1 MDHEN and CDR2 SYDVKM. V gave up 8 bases and J gave up 4 bases, with 10 bases separating them. The CDR3 has 12 residues. CDR3 coding DNA: TGTGCCAGCCGCTCTCGAGCAGATACGCAGTATTTT. This sequence encodes CASRSRADTQYF.

This sequence joins TRBV19 and TRBJ1-6; possibly TRBD1 for D (6 bases). This CDR3 comprises 14 residues. The V end was cut by 6 bases, the J end by 4 bases, with 10 bases between. Per the germline V gene, CDR1 is LNHDA and CDR2 is SQIVND (reference sequence). DNA of the CDR3: TGTGCCAGTAGAGGGGGTGTTTATAATTCACCCCTCCACTTT. It yields the protein CASRGGVYNSPLHF.

In its sample, this clone was seen a few times. This chain links TRBV12-5 with TRBJ2-7; D is perhaps TRBD2 (5 bases). CDR1 and CDR2 (germline): LGHNT, FRNRAP. Trimming stripped 0 bases from V and 3 bases from J, with 9 bases between. This CDR3 has 14 amino acids. The DNA for the CDR3 is TGTGCTAGTGGTTTGGTTCCTGAGGGCTACGAGCAGTACTTC. Encoded protein: CASGLVPEGYEQYF.

The chain carries TRBV18 and TRBJ2-1; 13 nucleotides agree with TRBD2. This CDR3 contains 15 residues. V dropped 3 bases and J dropped 5; count of bases not matched to a gene: 1. The V gene's germline CDR1 is KGHSH and CDR2 LQKENI. Here the CDR3 DNA reads TGTGCCAGCTCACCCGGACTAGCGGGGGACAATGAGCAGTTCTTC. It specifies CASSPGLAGDNEQFF.

This rearrangement joins TRBV2 to TRBJ2-1, with 8 nucleotides matching TRBD2. Germline CDR1 SNHLY, CDR2 FYNNEI. J was trimmed by 8 bases and V by 1 base; bases with no gene match: 13. The CDR3 has 17 residues. The CDR3 coding sequence is TGTGCCAGCAGTGAAGAAAGACTAGCGACCTCCCTGGATGAGCAGTTCTTC. Residues: CASSEERLATSLDEQFF. The full variable domain, with the rest looked up from reference TRBV2 and TRBJ2-1, is EPEVTQTPSHQVTQMGQEVILRCVPISNHLYFYWYRQILGQKVEFLVSFYNNEISEKSEIFDDQFSVERPDGSNFTLKIRSTKLEDSAMYFCASSEERLATSLDEQFFGPGTRLTVL.

The V and J genes are TRBV2 and TRBJ1-2; D perhaps matches TRBD1 (6 bases). V lost 6 bases to trimming and J lost 12 bases, with 20 bases between them. The CDR3 runs to 13 residues. The germline gives CDR1 SNHLY, CDR2 FYNNEI. CDR3 in DNA: TGTGCCAGCAGATTTCTCCCGGACAGCTACGACACCTTC. It encodes CASRFLPDSYDTF.

This clone was seen only once. This sequence joins TRBV30 and TRBJ2-3; D uncertain. The V end lost 7 bases, the J end lost 1 base, and 12 bases lay between the germline ends. CDR3 length equals 13 residues. Germline CDR1 GTSNPN, CDR2 SVGIG (reference sequence). CDR3 in amino acids: CASKKGGTDTQYF. The CDR3 DNA sequence: TGTGCCTCTAAAAAAGGAGGCACAGATACGCAGTATTTT.

This sequence joins TRBV7-2 and TRBJ2-1; D is possibly TRBD1 (6 bases). The germline V and J ends were trimmed by 5 bases and 6 bases, with 14 bases remaining between them. The germline CDR1 and CDR2 sequences are SGHTA and FQGNSA. The CDR3 covers 14 residues. The CDR3 DNA is TGTGCCAGCAGCAAGCCAACAGGGCTCAATGAGCAGTTCTTC. Translating it yields CASSKPTGLNEQFF.

This clone was counted a single time. The chain has TRBV4-2 and TRBJ2-1; TRBD2 aligns across 13 bases. The CDR3 runs to 16 residues. The V gene's germline CDR1 is LGHNA and CDR2 YNFKEQ. Trimming cost V 1 base and J 4 bases; bases outside gene matches: 1. The CDR3 reads CASSQGTSGGYNEQFF. The CDR3, as DNA: TGTGCCAGCAGCCAAGGGACTAGCGGGGGTTACAATGAGCAGTTCTTC.

The table lists this clone with a count of one. The J gene is TRBJ2-3, the V gene TRBV9; D perhaps matches TRBD2 (5 bases). The CDR3 sequence is 17 residues long. CDR1 is SGDLS and CDR2 is YYNGEE in the germline V gene. V was clipped by 0 bases and J by 1 base, with 15 bases between them. CDR3 region: CASSVGPWGSGTDTQYF. Written as DNA, the CDR3 is TGTGCCAGCAGCGTAGGGCCGTGGGGTAGCGGCACAGATACGCAGTATTTT.

The chain's CDR3 is CASSFRVGGTINEQFF. The CDR3 DNA reads TGTGCCAGCAGCTTTCGGGTGGGAGGCACCATTAATGAGCAGTTCTTC. The chain joins TRBV7-6 to TRBJ2-1; D is perhaps TRBD2 (6 bases). The CDR3 length is 16 residues. Germline V gene lookup returns CDR1 SGHVS and CDR2 FNYEAQ. The ends were cut back, 3 bases at V and 7 bases at J, with 19 bases in the middle.

The J gene is TRBJ1-4, the V gene TRBV7-6, with D tentatively TRBD1 (6 bases). This CDR3 is built from 14 residues. The V end lost 4 bases, the J end lost 8 bases, and 14 bases lay between the germline ends. Per germline, CDR1 SGHVS and CDR2 FNYEAQ. The CDR3, as DNA: TGTGCCAGCAGCTCCACCGCAGGGGAGGAAAAACTGTTTTTT. As protein: CASSSTAGEEKLFF. The whole variable domain, remainder taken from reference TRBV7-6 and TRBJ1-4, is GAGVSQSPRYKVTKRGQDVALRCDPISGHVSLYWYRQALGQGPEFLTYFNYEAQQDKSGLPNDRFSAERPEGSISTLTIQRTEQRDSAMYRCASSSTAGEEKLFFGSGTQLSVL.

V usage is TRBV9 and J usage is TRBJ2-5; D possibly corresponds to TRBD2 (6 bases). Germline V CDR1 and CDR2: SGDLS, YYNGEE. The CDR3 extends over 14 amino acids. Between the trimmed V and J ends, which lost 0 bases and 5 bases, there was a span of 11 bases. CDR3 coding DNA: TGTGCCAGCAGCGTAGGGCGGGGTCAGGAGACCCAGTACTTC. Amino acid sequence: CASSVGRGQETQYF.

The chain couples TRBV30 to TRBJ2-7; no definite D call. The germline gives CDR1 GTSNPN, CDR2 SVGIG (reference sequence). V was trimmed by 0 bases and J by 2 bases, leaving 11 bases between them. CDR3 length equals 14 residues. CDR3 nucleotides: TGTGCCTGGAGTGTACGCTGGGCCCCCTACGAGCAGTACTTC. This codes for CAWSVRWAPYEQYF.

The J gene is TRBJ2-5, the V gene TRBV11-2, with 11 bases matching TRBD2. CDR1 and CDR2 (germline): SGHAT, FQNNGV. The CDR3 spans 16 residues. V lost 1 base to trimming and J lost 4 bases; unmatched junction nucleotides: 5. CDR3 nucleotide sequence: TGTGCCAGCAGCTTAGCATTAGCGGGAGGGCTAGAGACCCAGTACTTC. Translation: CASSLALAGGLETQYF. Full variable domain (outside the CDR3, taken from reference TRBV11-2 and TRBJ2-5): EAGVAQSPRYKIIEKRQSVAFWCNPISGHATLYWYQQILGQGPKLLIQFQNNGVVDDSQLPKDRFSAERLKGVDSTLKIQPAKLEDSAVYLCASSLALAGGLETQYFGPGTRLLVL.

This sequence joins TRBV14 and TRBJ2-7; D gene ambiguous. From germline, CDR1 is SGHDN and CDR2 FVKESK. V was clipped by 0 bases and J by 1 base, with 10 bases between them. CDR3 size: 15 residues. CDR3 loop: CASSQDSRYSYEQYF. The CDR3 DNA sequence: TGTGCCAGCAGCCAAGATTCCAGGTATTCCTACGAGCAGTACTTC.